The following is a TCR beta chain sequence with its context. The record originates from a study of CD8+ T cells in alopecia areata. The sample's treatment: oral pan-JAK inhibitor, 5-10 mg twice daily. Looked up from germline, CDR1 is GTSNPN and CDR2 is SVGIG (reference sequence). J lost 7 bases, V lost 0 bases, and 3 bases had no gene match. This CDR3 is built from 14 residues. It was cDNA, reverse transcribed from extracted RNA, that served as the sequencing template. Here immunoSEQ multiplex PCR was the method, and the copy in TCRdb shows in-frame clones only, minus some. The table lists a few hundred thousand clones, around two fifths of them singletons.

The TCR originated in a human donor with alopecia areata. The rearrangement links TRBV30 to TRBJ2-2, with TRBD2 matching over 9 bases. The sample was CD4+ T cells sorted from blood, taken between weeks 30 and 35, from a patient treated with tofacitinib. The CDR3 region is CAWSVRLAVGELFF. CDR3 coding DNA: TGTGCCTGGAGTGTACGACTAGCGGTCGGGGAGCTGTTTTTT.